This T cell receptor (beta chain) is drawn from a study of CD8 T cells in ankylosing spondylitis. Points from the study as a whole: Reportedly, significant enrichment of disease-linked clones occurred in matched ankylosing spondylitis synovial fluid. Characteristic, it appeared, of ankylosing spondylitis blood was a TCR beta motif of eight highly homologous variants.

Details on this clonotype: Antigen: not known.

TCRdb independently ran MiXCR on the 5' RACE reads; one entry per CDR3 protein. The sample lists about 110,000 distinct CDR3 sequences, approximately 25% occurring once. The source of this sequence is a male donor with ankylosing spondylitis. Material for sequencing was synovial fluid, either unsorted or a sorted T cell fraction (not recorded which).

In DNA form, the CDR3 reads TGTGCCAGCAGCTCGACCGGAGGGAGAGGCTATGGCTACACCTTC. Translated: CASSSTGGRGYGYTF. This chain uses TRBV11-3 with TRBJ1-2; no definite D call. The length of the CDR3 is 15 residues. Per germline, CDR1 SGHNT and CDR2 YENEEA. The V and J ends lost 4 bases and 4 bases respectively, with 16 bases between them.